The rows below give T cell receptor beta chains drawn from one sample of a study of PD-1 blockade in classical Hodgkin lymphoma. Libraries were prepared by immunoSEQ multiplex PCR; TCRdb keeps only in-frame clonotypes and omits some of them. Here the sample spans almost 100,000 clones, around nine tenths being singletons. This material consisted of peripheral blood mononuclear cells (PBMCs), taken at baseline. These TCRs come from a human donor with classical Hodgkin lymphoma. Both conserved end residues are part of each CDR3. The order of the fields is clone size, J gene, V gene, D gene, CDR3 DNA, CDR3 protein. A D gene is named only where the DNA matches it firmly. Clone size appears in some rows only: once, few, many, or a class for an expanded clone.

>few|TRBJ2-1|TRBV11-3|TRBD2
TGTGCCAGCAGTGGCGGGGGTTCTGAGCAGTTCTTC
CASSGGGSEQFF
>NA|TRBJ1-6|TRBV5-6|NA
TGTGCCAGCAGCTCGCGGACCGCGGGTTCACCCCTCCACTTT
CASSSRTAGSPLHF
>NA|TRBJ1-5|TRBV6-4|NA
TGTGCCAGCAGTGAGGGCGCGGGTCAGCCCCAGCATTTT
CASSEGAGQPQHF
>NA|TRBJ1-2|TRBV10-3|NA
TGTGCCATCAGTGAGTCGAGGCAGAGAAGTTACTATGGCTACACCTTC
CAISESRQRSYYGYTF
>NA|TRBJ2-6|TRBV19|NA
TGTGCCAGTAGTATAGTGCGGGGCAGGGAGTCTGGGGCCAACGTCCTGACTTTC
CASSIVRGRESGANVLTF
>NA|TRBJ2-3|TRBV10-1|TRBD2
TGCGCCAGCAGTGAGCGGGTAGCGGGAGGGTTGACAGATACGCAGTATTTT
CASSERVAGGLTDTQYF
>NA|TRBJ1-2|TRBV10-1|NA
TGCGCCACCACCCCGGCAGCTAACTATGGCTACACCTTC
CATTPAANYGYTF
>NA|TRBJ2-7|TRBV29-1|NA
TGCAGCGTTGAATCTCTCGGACAGCAAGGTTCCTACGAGCAGTACTTC
CSVESLGQQGSYEQYF
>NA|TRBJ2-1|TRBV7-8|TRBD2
TGTGCCAGCAGCTTTCGACTAGCGGGACGCAATGAGCAGTTCTTC
CASSFRLAGRNEQFF
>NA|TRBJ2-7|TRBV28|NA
TGTGCCAGCAGCGCCTACCGGGACACTACCTACGAGCAGTACTTC
CASSAYRDTTYEQYF
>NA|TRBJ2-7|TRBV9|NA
TGTGCCAGCAGCCCCGGACACGACTCCAGGTACGAGCAGTACTTC
CASSPGHDSRYEQYF
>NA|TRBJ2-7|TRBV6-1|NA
TGTGCCAGCAGGGGCAGACAGATCTACGAGCAGTACTTC
CASRGRQIYEQYF
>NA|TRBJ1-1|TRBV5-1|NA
TGCGCCAGCAGCTGGGTGACAACAACGAACACTGAAGCTTTCTTT
CASSWVTTTNTEAFF
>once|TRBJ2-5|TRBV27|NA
TGTGCCAGCAGTTTTTCCGGAGAGACCCAGTACTTC
CASSFSGETQYF
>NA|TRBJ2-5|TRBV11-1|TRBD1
TGTGCCAGCAGCGGGGACAGGGAAGAGACCCAGTACTTC
CASSGDREETQYF
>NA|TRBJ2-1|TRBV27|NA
TGTGCCAGTTGCCCGGCACAATCGTATGAGCAGTTCTTC
CASCPAQSYEQFF
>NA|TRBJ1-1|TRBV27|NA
TGTGCCAGCAGTTTAGGGAGGAACACTGAAGCTTTCTTT
CASSLGRNTEAFF
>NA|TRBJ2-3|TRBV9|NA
TGTGCCAGCAGACCAAGCGGATCCCCCACAGATACGCAGTATTTT
CASRPSGSPTDTQYF
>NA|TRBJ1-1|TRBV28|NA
TGTGCCAGCAGCTTTTCCCCTCATGACAGCAACACTGAAGCTTTCTTT
CASSFSPHDSNTEAFF
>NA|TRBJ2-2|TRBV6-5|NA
TGTGCCAGCAGTTACACTAGCAGGGTAAACACCGGGGAGCTGTTTTTT
CASSYTSRVNTGELFF
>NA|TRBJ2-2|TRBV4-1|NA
TGCGCCAGCAGCCAAGCGGCGGTGATCTTCACCGGGGAGCTGTTTTTT
CASSQAAVIFTGELFF
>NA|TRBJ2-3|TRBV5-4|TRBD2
TGTGCCAGCAGCTTAGGACTAGCCATTAGCACAGATACGCAGTATTTT
CASSLGLAISTDTQYF
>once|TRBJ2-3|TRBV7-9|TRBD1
TGTGCCAGCAGCACCCTGGACAGGTCCAGCACAGATACGCAGTATTTT
CASSTLDRSSTDTQYF
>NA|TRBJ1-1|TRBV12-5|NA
TGTGCTAGTGGTTTAGGTAAGGCTGAAGCTTTCTTT
CASGLGKAEAFF
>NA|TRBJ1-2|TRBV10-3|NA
TGTGCCATCAGTGAGTCCAAAGTCGTTAAGGGGGGAACTAACTATGGCTACACCTTC
CAISESKVVKGGTNYGYTF
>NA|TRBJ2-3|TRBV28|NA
TGTGCCAGCAGTCCCTTCTGGGGTACTTTAGATACGCAGTATTTT
CASSPFWGTLDTQYF
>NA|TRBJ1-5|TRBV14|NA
TGTGCCAGCAGCCAAGTGGGTAGCAATCAGCCCCAGCATTTT
CASSQVGSNQPQHF
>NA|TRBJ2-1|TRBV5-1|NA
TGCGCCAGCCAGGAGGGCCTGGATGAGCAGTTCTTC
CASQEGLDEQFF
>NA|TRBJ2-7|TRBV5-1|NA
TGCGCCAGCAAATTGTCACGGGACCCGACCTACGAGCAGTACTTC
CASKLSRDPTYEQYF
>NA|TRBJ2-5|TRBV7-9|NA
TGTGCCAGCAGCGTTCCGGGACACGAAGAGACCCAGTACTTC
CASSVPGHEETQYF
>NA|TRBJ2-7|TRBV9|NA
TGTGCCAGCAGCCTGGGGGGCGAGCAGTACTTC
CASSLGGEQYF
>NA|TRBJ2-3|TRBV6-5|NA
TGTGCCAGCAGTTCCTACAGGGACCCACGTACAGATACGCAGTATTTT
CASSSYRDPRTDTQYF
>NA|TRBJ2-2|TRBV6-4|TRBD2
TGTGCCAGCAGTGACCGACCCCTCCTTAGCGGGAGGGCCGCGGGGACCGGGGAGCTGTTTTTT
CASSDRPLLSGRAAGTGELFF
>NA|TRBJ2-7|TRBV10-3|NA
TGTGCCATCAGTCCGGGCCTGGCCTACGAGCAGTACTTC
CAISPGLAYEQYF
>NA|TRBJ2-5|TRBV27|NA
TGTGCCAGCTCTCAGGGTCCCAAGAGACCCCAGTACTTC
CASSQGPKRPQYF
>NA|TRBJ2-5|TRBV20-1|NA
TGCAGTGCTAGCGAAAGCGAGACCCAGTACTTC
CSASESETQYF
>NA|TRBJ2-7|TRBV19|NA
TGTGCCAGTAGTCGCCACTCCGCCGGTAGCGGAACCTACGAGCAGTACTTC
CASSRHSAGSGTYEQYF
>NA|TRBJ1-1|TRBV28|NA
TGTGCCACCAAGAGAGTTTTGACAGGCGTCAGGACCACTGAAGCTTTCTTT
CATKRVLTGVRTTEAFF
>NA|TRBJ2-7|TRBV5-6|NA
TGTGCCAGCAGCTTGGGCCTCCACGAGCAGTACTTC
CASSLGLHEQYF
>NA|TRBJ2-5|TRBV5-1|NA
TGCGCCAGCAGCCCAGACGGACATATCCAAGAGACCCAGTACTTC
CASSPDGHIQETQYF
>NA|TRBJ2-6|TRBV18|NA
TGTGCCAGCTCACCAGAACTTAGGGGGGCCAACGTCCTGACTTTC
CASSPELRGANVLTF